The entry below describes one TCR beta chain. Sequencing was performed with immunoSEQ multiplex PCR; in TCRdb, only in-frame clones are kept and a portion is missing. The sample includes tens of thousands of clones, 75% to 90% of them seen just once. This sample stems from a study of T cell changes during pregnancy in multiple sclerosis. Trimming removed 0 bases from V and 2 bases from J, with 8 bases in between. The CDR3 contains 15 residues. The germline gives CDR1 LGHNA, CDR2 YSLEER. Sequenced material: CD4+ T cells from peripheral blood mononuclear cells, taken in the first trimester of pregnancy. This chain uses TRBV4-3 with TRBJ1-5; D unclear. This TCR was sampled from a female donor with multiple sclerosis, enrolled in a pregnancy study. CDR3 in DNA: TGCGCCAGCAGCCAAGATCACCAGGGCAATCAGCCCCAGCATTTT. Residues: CASSQDHQGNQPQHF.